This TCR beta chain was captured in a study of tumor-infiltrating lymphocytes in primary liver carcinoma. Points from the study as a whole: Compared with tumor region pairs, tumor-adjacent and tumor-blood pairs overlapped less.

A word on this clonotype: The antigen is undetermined. Its ends do not fully match the called genes, so a read error is possible.

With a constant-region primer, TCR beta cDNA was made from approximately 500 ng of total RNA. Each TCR beta library was derived from three nested multiplex PCR rounds that employed slightly modified ARM-PCR. A C-beta reverse primer was combined with TRBV1-TRBV30 forward primers in the first two PCR rounds, and each round had roughly 11 cycles. TCRdb ran MiXCR on the multiplex PCR reads and lists one entry per CDR3 protein. The sample records fewer than 400,000 distinct CDR3 sequences, less than 75% being singletons. This CDR3 is built from 15 residues. Germline V gene lookup returns CDR1 MNHEY and CDR2 SVGEGT. They got blood RNA out of unsorted whole blood and also pulled out germline DNA. Before the surgical procedure, approximately 4 milliliters of peripheral blood were collected.

Material for sequencing was peripheral blood. The TCR originated in a middle-aged man with primary liver carcinoma and hepatitis B virus infection. The chain joins TRBV6-2 or TRBV6-3 to TRBJ2-7; 10 bases agree with TRBD2. The CDR3 region is CASSRSGRAPYEQYF. CDR3 nucleotides: TGTGCCAGCAGCCGCAGCGGGAGGGCCCCATACGAGCAATACTTC.